Listed here are 22 T cell receptor beta chains from one sample, sequenced in a study of T cells after yellow fever vaccination. TCRdb recomputed calls from the 5' RACE reads with MiXCR, one row per CDR3 protein. The data show under 600,000 distinct CDR3 sequences, approximately 15% seen once. The starting material was PBMCs, obtained on the day of the yellow fever booster vaccination. The receptor set was obtained from a man aged 25 to 40 who received the YFV17D yellow fever vaccine.

J is TRBJ2-7 and V is TRBV5-1; D might be TRBD1 (7 bases). The CDR3 is made up of 14 amino acids. The V end was cut by 1 base, the J end by 5 bases, with 13 bases between. Germline loops: CDR1 SGHRS, CDR2 YFSETQ. CDR3 bases: TGCGCCAGCAGCTTGAACAGGGGAGGAGACGAGCAGTACTTC. It translates to CASSLNRGGDEQYF.

This clonotype came up a few times. Here the CDR3 reads CATKQGRSYEQYF. CDR3 in DNA: TGTGCCACTAAACAGGGAAGAAGCTACGAGCAGTACTTC. The rearrangement links TRBV12-3 or TRBV12-4 to TRBJ2-7; the D gene is possibly TRBD1 (6 bases). This CDR3 is 13 amino acids long. Deletions cut 10 bases from V and 3 bases from J, with 16 bases between.

This clonotype came up a few times. The chain links TRBV5-6 to TRBJ2-1, with TRBD2 matching 7 bases. The CDR3 runs to 15 residues. Germline V gene sequence: CDR1 SGHDT, CDR2 YYEEEE. Trimming cost V 4 bases and J 0 bases; bases outside gene matches: 4. The CDR3 protein is CASSIRLASYNEQFF. In DNA form, the CDR3 reads TGTGCCAGCAGCATCCGACTAGCCTCCTACAATGAGCAGTTCTTC.

Only a few counts were recorded for this clonotype. The chain links TRBV5-4 to TRBJ2-5, with TRBD1 matching 7 bases. J lost 1 base, V lost 4 bases, and 4 bases had no gene match. Per the germline V gene, CDR1 is SGHNT and CDR2 is YYREEE (reference sequence). The CDR3 loop spans 14 amino acids. CDR3 sequence (DNA): TGTGCCAGCAGCGGATGGGACAGCCAAGAGACCCAGTACTTC. Its translation is CASSGWDSQETQYF.

The chain joins TRBV29-1 to TRBJ2-7, with TRBD2 as a possible D gene (6 bases). Trimming cost V 5 bases and J 6 bases, with 14 bases left between them. Looked up from germline, CDR1 is SQVTM and CDR2 is ANQGSEA. This CDR3 region has 12 residues. CDR3 nucleotide sequence: TGCAGCGTTAGGGGCGGGGCAGCCGAGCAGTACTTC. Translating it yields CSVRGGAAEQYF.

This clonotype was recorded a few times. The rearrangement links TRBV20-1 to TRBJ2-4; D possibly corresponds to TRBD2 (5 bases). Trimming stripped 3 bases from V and 0 bases from J, with 12 bases between. The CDR3 contains 15 residues. Germline lookup yields CDR1 DFQATT and CDR2 SNEGSKA (reference sequence). The CDR3 DNA follows: TGCAGTGCTAGCGTACGGGATCCAGCCAAAAACATTCAGTACTTC. Its protein product is CSASVRDPAKNIQYF.

The chain employs TRBV6-1 and TRBJ2-2; perhaps TRBD1 as D (6 bases). The V and J ends lost 10 bases and 4 bases respectively, with 13 bases between them. The germline gives CDR1 MNHNS, CDR2 SASEGT. The CDR3 contains 13 residues. CDR3 region: CATIEGVTGELFF. The CDR3 DNA sequence: TGTGCCACCATTGAGGGGGTCACCGGGGAGCTGTTTTTT.

The chain links TRBV4-3 to TRBJ2-1, with a weak D call TRBD2 (5 bases). The CDR3 consists of 13 residues. V was trimmed by 1 base and J by 9 bases, leaving 10 bases between them. Germline V gene sequence: CDR1 LGHNA, CDR2 YSLEER. CDR3 region: CASSQAGFGEQFF. The CDR3 DNA reads as TGCGCCAGCAGCCAAGCGGGGTTTGGTGAGCAGTTCTTC.

The sample holds a few counts of this clonotype. This chain uses TRBV29-1 with TRBJ2-5; D is unresolved. Trimming shortened V by 4 bases and J by 2 bases, and 8 bases separated the two germline ends. The CDR3 consists of 12 residues. The germline V gene encodes CDR1 SQVTM and CDR2 ANQGSEA. This chain's CDR3 is CSVARMQETQYF. In nucleotides, the CDR3 is TGCAGCGTTGCACGTATGCAAGAGACCCAGTACTTC.

V is TRBV10-2 and J is TRBJ2-1, with D possibly TRBD2 on 7 matching bases. Germline V CDR1 and CDR2: WSHSY, SAAADI. This CDR3 comprises 17 residues. Trimming shortened V by 3 bases and J by 7 bases, and 22 bases separated the two germline ends. CDR3 nucleotides: TGCGCCAGCAGTGATCGGGGGCGGGAGCTCATCTTAAATGAGCAGTTCTTC. This encodes CASSDRGRELILNEQFF.

This clonotype was seen ten or more times. J is TRBJ2-2 and V is TRBV10-3, with no clear D. V gave up 10 bases and J gave up 0 bases, with 12 bases separating them. The germline V gene encodes CDR1 ENHRY and CDR2 SYGVKD. The CDR3 covers 14 residues. CDR3 nucleotide sequence: TGTGCCAGCCAGGAAACTGCGAACACCGGGGAGCTGTTTTTT. Amino acids: CASQETANTGELFF.

The V call is TRBV28, the J call TRBJ2-2; 8 nucleotides match TRBD1. The germline CDR1 and CDR2 sequences are MDHEN and SYDVKM. V dropped 10 bases and J dropped 2; count of bases not matched to a gene: 3. The CDR3 runs to 13 residues. The CDR3 DNA reads as TGTGCCAACCAGGGGGCAAACACCGGGGAGCTGTTTTTT. Translated, it gives CANQGANTGELFF.

A note on this clonotype: A much larger clone is a single base away; this may be a read error. The rearrangement uses TRBV5-5 and TRBJ2-5, with D possibly being TRBD2 (5 bases). The CDR3 is 17 amino acids. Germline V gene sequence: CDR1 SGHKS, CDR2 YYEKEE (reference sequence). In nucleotides, the CDR3 is TGTGCCAGCAGCTTGATGAGCGCCGGGATCTTTCAAGAGGCCCAGTACTTC. Encoded protein: CASSLMSAGIFQEAQYF. Supplemented by reference TRBV5-5 and TRBJ2-5, the full variable domain reads DAGVTQSPTHLIKTRGQQVTLRCSPISGHKSVSWYQQVLGQGPQFIFQYYEKEERGRGNFPDRFSARQFPNYSSELNVNALLLGDSALYLCASSLMSAGIFQEAQYFGPGTRLLVL.

The chain is built from TRBV7-2 and TRBJ2-7; 9 nucleotides agree with TRBD1. J gave up 3 bases and V 5 bases, and 8 bases lay outside the gene matches. The CDR3 length is 15 residues. Germline V gene data show CDR1 as SGHTA and CDR2 as FQGNSA. This CDR3 reads CASSIHAGQGYEQYF. The CDR3 DNA sequence: TGTGCCAGCAGCATCCATGCGGGACAGGGCTACGAGCAGTACTTC.

This clonotype was recorded a few times. V and J are TRBV20-1 and TRBJ2-1; the D gene could be TRBD1 or TRBD2 (5 bases each). CDR1 DFQATT and CDR2 SNEGSKA come from the germline V gene (reference sequence). V was clipped by 1 base and J by 0 bases, with 7 bases between them. This CDR3 region has 14 residues. CDR3 in amino acids: CSARVGGSYNEQFF. For the CDR3, the DNA is TGCAGTGCTAGAGTTGGGGGCTCCTACAATGAGCAGTTCTTC.

CDR3 loop: CASSPLPGRTYEQYF. The CDR3, as DNA: TGCGCCAGCAGCCCACTACCGGGACGGACATACGAGCAGTACTTC. The J gene is TRBJ2-7, the V gene TRBV5-1; either TRBD1 or TRBD2 may supply D (5 bases each). Trimming stripped 4 bases from V and 4 bases from J, with 18 bases between. CDR3 size: 15 residues. In germline, CDR1 is SGHRS, CDR2 YFSETQ.

This clonotype showed up just a few times. The chain's CDR3 is CSARGLAGVVKTQYF. DNA of the CDR3: TGCAGTGCTAGAGGATTAGCGGGAGTTGTCAAGACCCAGTACTTC. V is TRBV20-1 and J is TRBJ2-5; 9 positions agree with TRBD2. The germline V gene encodes CDR1 DFQATT and CDR2 SNEGSKA (reference sequence). Unmatched junction bases numbered 9, after V lost 1 base and J lost 6 bases. There are 15 residues in the CDR3.

This clonotype has a handful of counts. This sequence joins TRBV7-9 and TRBJ2-4, with 7 bases identical to TRBD1. CDR3 length: 13 residues. The ends lost 6 bases at V and 5 bases at J; junction bases unmatched: 4. Germline values: CDR1 SEHNR, CDR2 FQNEAQ (reference sequence). The CDR3 region has the DNA TGTGCCAGCAGTTGGCAGGGGGAAAACATTCAGTACTTC. Translating it yields CASSWQGENIQYF.

J is TRBJ2-7 and V is TRBV27; possible D gene TRBD1, 6 bases. Trimming took off 6 bases at V and 4 bases at J, with 13 bases between the two ends. Germline V gives CDR1 MNHEY, CDR2 SMNVEV (reference sequence). The CDR3 totals 13 residues. The CDR3 protein is CASRLLQGYEQYF. The CDR3 coding sequence is TGTGCCAGCAGGCTCCTACAGGGTTACGAGCAGTACTTC.

V gene TRBV7-2 combines with J gene TRBJ2-7, with D uncertain. Germline V CDR1 and CDR2: SGHTA, FQGNSA. With 6 bases removed from V and 0 bases from J, the gap between germline ends came to 12 bases. This CDR3 contains 14 residues. CDR3 sequence (DNA): TGTGCCAGCAGGGACGGTCGCAACTCCTACGAGCAGTACTTC. This translates into CASRDGRNSYEQYF.

The CDR3 reads CSAASNRAPDEQYF. As DNA, the CDR3 is TGCAGCGCTGCCTCGAACCGGGCCCCTGACGAGCAGTACTTC. This chain connects TRBV20-1 to TRBJ2-7; D not resolved. This CDR3 has 14 amino acids. Germline values: CDR1 DFQATT, CDR2 SNEGSKA (reference sequence).

The CDR3 spells CASSPNRGDQPQHF. The CDR3 DNA reads as TGTGCCAGCTCACCAAACAGGGGGGATCAGCCCCAGCATTTT. The chain employs TRBV18 and TRBJ1-5, with 8 bases identical to TRBD1. Per the germline V gene, CDR1 is KGHSH and CDR2 is LQKENI. The CDR3 extends over 14 amino acids. The V segment lost 2 bases and the J segment 5 bases; nucleotides outside the gene matches: 2.